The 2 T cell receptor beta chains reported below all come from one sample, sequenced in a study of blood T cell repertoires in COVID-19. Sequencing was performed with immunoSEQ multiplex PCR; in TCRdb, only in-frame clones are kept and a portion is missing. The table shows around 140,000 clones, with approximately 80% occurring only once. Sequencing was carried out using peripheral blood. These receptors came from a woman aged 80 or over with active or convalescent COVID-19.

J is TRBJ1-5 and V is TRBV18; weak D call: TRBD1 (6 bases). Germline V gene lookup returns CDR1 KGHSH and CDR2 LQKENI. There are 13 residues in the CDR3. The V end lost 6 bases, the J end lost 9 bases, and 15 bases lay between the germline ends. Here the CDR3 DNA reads TGTGCCAGCTCCCTGGAAGGGGGAACGCCCCAGCATTTT. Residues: CASSLEGGTPQHF.

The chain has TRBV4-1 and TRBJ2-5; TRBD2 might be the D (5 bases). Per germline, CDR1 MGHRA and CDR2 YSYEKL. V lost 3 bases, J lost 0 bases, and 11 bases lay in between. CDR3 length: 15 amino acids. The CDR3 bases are TGCGCCAGCAGCCACGAACCTAGCAACCAAGAGACCCAGTACTTC. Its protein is CASSHEPSNQETQYF.